This T cell receptor (beta chain) is drawn from a study of OX40 agonist ivuxolimab in advanced cancers. The CDR3 sequence is 10 residues long. Germline lookup yields CDR1 LNHDA and CDR2 SQIVND (reference sequence). The V end lost 10 bases, the J end lost 4 bases, and 5 bases lay between the germline ends. Overall study findings and caveats: The study found that CD8+ T cells averaged more expanded clones than CD4+.

Patients were ineligible given autoimmune disease history or systemic immunosuppression. The data were produced by immunoSEQ multiplex PCR, yet TCRdb's version contains in-frame clones alone and is incomplete. The sample consists of 30,000 to 40,000 clones, 65% to 85% of them appearing once. As to this clone: As yet, its antigen is unknown.

Sequencing used CD4+ or CD8+ T cells sorted from blood, obtained in a trial of the OX40 agonist ivuxolimab. This TCR was sampled from an adult with an advanced solid tumor such as melanoma, head and neck, liver or kidney cancer. The chain combines TRBV19 with TRBJ1-5; no definite D call. Here the CDR3 DNA reads TGTGCCACCGGGAATCAGCCCCAGCATTTT. This codes for CATGNQPQHF. The whole variable domain, filled in from reference TRBV19 and TRBJ1-5, reads DGGITQSPKYLFRKEGQNVTLSCEQNLNHDAMYWYRQDPGQGLRLIYYSQIVNDFQKGDIAEGYSVSREKKESFPLTVTSAQKNPTAFYLCATGNQPQHFGDGTRLSIL.